This T cell receptor (beta chain) emerged from a study of response to subunit inactivated influenza vaccine. TCRdb called the RT-PCR reads again in MiXCR, with one record for every CDR3 protein. The sample lists 800,000 or so distinct CDR3 sequences, approximately 21% occurring once. In this sample, this clonotype turned up a few times. Its target is not known. Study conclusions and caveats: A suggestion made by the authors is that each seasonal influenza vaccination recruits few new T cells.

The CDR3 has 15 amino acids. V was trimmed by 3 bases and J by 3 bases, leaving 15 bases between them. The germline V gene has CDR1 SEHNR and CDR2 FQNEAQ (reference sequence). The chain uses TRBV7-9 and TRBJ2-7; D call uncertain. The sequenced sample was PBMCs from blood, obtained roughly 5 days after vaccination. This clonotype was sampled from a man between 50 and 59 years old who received an inactivated influenza vaccine. The CDR3 DNA is TGTGCCAGCAGCTTCTGGCGTGGGCACTACTACGAGCAGTACTTC. As protein: CASSFWRGHYYEQYF.